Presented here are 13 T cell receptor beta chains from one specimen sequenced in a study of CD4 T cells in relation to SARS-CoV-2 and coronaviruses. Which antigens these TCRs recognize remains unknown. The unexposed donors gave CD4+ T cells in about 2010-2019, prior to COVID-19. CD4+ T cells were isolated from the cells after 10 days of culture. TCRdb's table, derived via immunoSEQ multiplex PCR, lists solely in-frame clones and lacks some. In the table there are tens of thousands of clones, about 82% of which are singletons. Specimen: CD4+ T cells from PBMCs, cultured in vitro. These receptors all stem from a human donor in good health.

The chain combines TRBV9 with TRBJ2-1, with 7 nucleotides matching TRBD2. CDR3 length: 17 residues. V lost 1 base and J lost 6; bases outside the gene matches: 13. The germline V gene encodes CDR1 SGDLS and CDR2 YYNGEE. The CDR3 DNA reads TGTGCCAGCAGCGTAAGGTACAGCGGGGTAGCGGGCAATGAGCAGTTCTTC. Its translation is CASSVRYSGVAGNEQFF.

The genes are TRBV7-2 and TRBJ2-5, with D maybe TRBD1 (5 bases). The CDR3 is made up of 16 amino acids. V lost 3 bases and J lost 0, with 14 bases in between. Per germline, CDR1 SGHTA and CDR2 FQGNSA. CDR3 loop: CASSLRPAGNQETQYF. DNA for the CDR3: TGTGCCAGCAGCTTGAGGCCCGCAGGGAACCAAGAGACCCAGTACTTC.

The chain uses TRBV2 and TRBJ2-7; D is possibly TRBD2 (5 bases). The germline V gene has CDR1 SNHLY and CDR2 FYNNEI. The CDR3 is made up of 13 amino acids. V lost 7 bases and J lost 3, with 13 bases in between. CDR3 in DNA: TGTGCCAGCAACGAGGGTCCCGGCTACGAGCAGTACTTC. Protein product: CASNEGPGYEQYF.

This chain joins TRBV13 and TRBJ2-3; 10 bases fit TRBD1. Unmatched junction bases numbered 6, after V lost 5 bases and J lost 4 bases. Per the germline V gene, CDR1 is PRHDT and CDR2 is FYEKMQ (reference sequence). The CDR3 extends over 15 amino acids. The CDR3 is CASSRGQGGADTQYF. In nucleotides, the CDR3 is TGTGCCAGCAGCCGAGGACAGGGGGGAGCAGATACGCAGTATTTT. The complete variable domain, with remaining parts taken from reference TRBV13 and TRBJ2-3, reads AAGVIQSPRHLIKEKRETATLKCYPIPRHDTVYWYQQGPGQDPQFLISFYEKMQSDKGSIPDRFSAQQFSDYHSELNMSSLELGDSALYFCASSRGQGGADTQYFGPGTRLTVL.

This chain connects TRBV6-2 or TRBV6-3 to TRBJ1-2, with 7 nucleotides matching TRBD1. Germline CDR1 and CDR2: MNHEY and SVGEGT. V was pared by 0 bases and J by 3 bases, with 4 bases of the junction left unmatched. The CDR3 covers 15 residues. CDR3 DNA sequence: TGTGCCAGCAGTTACTCGCACAGGGGCGACTATGGCTACACCTTC. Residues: CASSYSHRGDYGYTF.

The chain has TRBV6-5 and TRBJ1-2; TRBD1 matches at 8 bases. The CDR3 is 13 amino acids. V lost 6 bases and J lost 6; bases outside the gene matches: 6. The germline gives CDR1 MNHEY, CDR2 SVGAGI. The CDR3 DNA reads TGTGCCAGCAGCAAGGACAGGGCGCATGGCTACACCTTC. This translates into CASSKDRAHGYTF.

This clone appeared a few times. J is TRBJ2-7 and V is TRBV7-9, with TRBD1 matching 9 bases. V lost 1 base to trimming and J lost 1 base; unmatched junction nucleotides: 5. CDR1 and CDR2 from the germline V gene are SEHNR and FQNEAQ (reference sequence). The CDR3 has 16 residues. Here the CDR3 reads CASSLVETGGSYEQYF. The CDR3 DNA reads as TGTGCCAGCAGCTTAGTCGAGACAGGGGGTTCCTACGAGCAGTACTTC.

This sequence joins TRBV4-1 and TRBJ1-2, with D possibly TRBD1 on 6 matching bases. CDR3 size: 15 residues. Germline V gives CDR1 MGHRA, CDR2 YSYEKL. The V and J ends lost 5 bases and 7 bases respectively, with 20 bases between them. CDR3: CASSGIDRSGPGYTF. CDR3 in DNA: TGCGCCAGCAGCGGGATCGACAGGTCTGGGCCTGGCTACACCTTC.

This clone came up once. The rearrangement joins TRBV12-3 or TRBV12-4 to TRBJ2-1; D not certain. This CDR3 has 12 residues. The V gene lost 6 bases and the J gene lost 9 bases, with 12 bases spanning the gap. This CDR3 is CASSPPWAEQFF. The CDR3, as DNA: TGTGCCAGCAGCCCGCCCTGGGCTGAGCAGTTCTTC.

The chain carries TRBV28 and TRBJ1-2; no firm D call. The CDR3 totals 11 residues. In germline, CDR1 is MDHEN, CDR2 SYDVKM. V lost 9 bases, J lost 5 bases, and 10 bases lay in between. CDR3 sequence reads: CASHSGYGYTF. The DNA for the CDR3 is TGTGCCAGTCACAGTGGATATGGCTACACCTTC.

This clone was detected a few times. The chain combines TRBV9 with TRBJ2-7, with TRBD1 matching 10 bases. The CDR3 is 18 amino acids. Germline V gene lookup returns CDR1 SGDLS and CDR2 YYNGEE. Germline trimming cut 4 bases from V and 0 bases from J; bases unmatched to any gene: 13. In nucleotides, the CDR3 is TGTGCCAGCAGCCTTCGTCCCGGGACAGGGGCTTTCTCCTACGAGCAGTACTTC. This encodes CASSLRPGTGAFSYEQYF. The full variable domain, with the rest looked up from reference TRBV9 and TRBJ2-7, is DSGVTQTPKHLITATGQRVTLRCSPRSGDLSVYWYQQSLDQGLQFLIQYYNGEERAKGNILERFSAQQFPDLHSELNLSSLELGDSALYFCASSLRPGTGAFSYEQYFGPGTRLTVT.

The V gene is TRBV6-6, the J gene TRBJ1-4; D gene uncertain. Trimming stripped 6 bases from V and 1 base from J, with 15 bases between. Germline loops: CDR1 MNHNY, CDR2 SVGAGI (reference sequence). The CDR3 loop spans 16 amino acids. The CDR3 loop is CASRPGRTITNEKLFF. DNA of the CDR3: TGTGCCAGCAGACCCGGACGGACGATAACTAATGAAAAACTGTTTTTT.

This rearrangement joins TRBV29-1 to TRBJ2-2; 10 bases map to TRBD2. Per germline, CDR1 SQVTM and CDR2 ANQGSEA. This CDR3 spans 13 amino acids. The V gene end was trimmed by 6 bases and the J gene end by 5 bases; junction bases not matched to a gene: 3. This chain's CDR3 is CSVKTSGTGELFF. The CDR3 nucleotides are TGCAGCGTCAAGACTAGCGGGACCGGGGAGCTGTTTTTT.